The 19 T cell receptor beta chains below come from one sample, sequenced in a study of CD8+CD57+ T cells in acquired aplastic anemia. The use of genomic DNA as template underpinned the TCR beta VDJ and CDR3 profiling. TCRdb recomputed calls from the reads with MiXCR, one row per CDR3 protein. The top ten hold approximately 22% of the sample, which has tens of thousands of distinct CDR3 sequences, more than 65% seen once. The sequenced sample was sorted CD4+, CD8+, or CD8+CD57+ T cells (not recorded which) from PBMCs. These receptors all come from a human donor in good health, serving as a control.

This clonotype was counted a single time. The DNA of the CDR3 is TGCAGCGTTGAGGGACAGGGGACCAACAATGAGCAGTTCTTC. Its translation is CSVEGQGTNNEQFF. The chain combines TRBV29-1 with TRBJ2-1, with TRBD1 identical over 10 bases. Per germline, CDR1 SQVTM and CDR2 ANQGSEA. The V and J ends lost 3 bases and 5 bases, in that order; junction bases with no gene match: 4. The CDR3 is 14 amino acids.

This chain uses TRBV15 with TRBJ2-1; 9 bases are shared with TRBD2. V shed 0 bases, J shed 8 bases, and the junction held 5 bases outside the gene matches. Germline-derived CDR1 and CDR2 are LNHNV and YYDKDF (reference sequence). The CDR3 extends over 15 amino acids. In nucleotides, the CDR3 is TGTGCCACCAGCAGAGATAGCGGGAGCGTGGATGAGCAGTTCTTC. Translated, it gives CATSRDSGSVDEQFF.

In DNA form, the CDR3 reads TGTGCCAGCAGCTCGACCATGGACGGCTACGAGCAGTACGTC. As protein: CASSSTMDGYEQYV. J is TRBJ2-7 and V is TRBV7-9, with unresolved D. This CDR3 has 14 residues. Germline assignment: CDR1 SEHNR and CDR2 FQNEAQ (reference sequence). Trimming removed 4 bases from V and 3 bases from J, with 13 bases in between.

The CDR3 DNA is TGTGCCAGCAGTGCGCACGGGACAGGGCCGAATGAGCAGTTCTTC. Translating it yields CASSAHGTGPNEQFF. This chain uses TRBV2 with TRBJ2-1, with 9 nucleotides matching TRBD1. The V gene's germline CDR1 is SNHLY and CDR2 FYNNEI. V was pared by 4 bases and J by 7 bases, with 8 bases of the junction left unmatched. The CDR3 contains 15 residues.

The chain has TRBV19 and TRBJ1-1; perhaps TRBD1 as D (5 bases). The CDR3 consists of 16 residues. Germline V CDR1 and CDR2: LNHDA, SQIVND (reference sequence). The V end was cut by 8 bases, the J end by 0 bases, with 19 bases between. CDR3 loop: CASSPGGGRLNTEAFF. CDR3 DNA: TGTGCCAGTTCACCCGGGGGAGGTCGGTTGAACACTGAAGCTTTCTTT.

In its sample, this clonotype was seen many times. This chain links TRBV6-2 or TRBV6-3 with TRBJ1-1; TRBD1 matches at 9 bases. CDR1 is MNHEY, CDR2 SVGEGT, per germline. V gave up 4 bases and J gave up 1 base; unmatched junction bases: 7. The CDR3 spans 16 residues. The CDR3 here is CASSWDRALANTEAFF. The CDR3 DNA is TGTGCCAGCAGTTGGGACAGGGCATTGGCGAACACTGAAGCTTTCTTT.

The chain recombines TRBV7-2 with TRBJ2-5, with 15 nucleotides matching TRBD2. The CDR3 runs to 15 residues. The V and J ends lost 4 bases and 5 bases, in that order; junction bases with no gene match: 2. Germline loops: CDR1 SGHTA, CDR2 FQGNSA. CDR3 residues: CASSWTSGGAETQYF. DNA for the CDR3: TGTGCCAGCAGCTGGACTAGCGGGGGGGCGGAGACCCAGTACTTC.

The chain links TRBV5-4 to TRBJ1-2; no firm D call. The V gene's germline CDR1 is SGHNT and CDR2 YYREEE (reference sequence). CDR3 length: 15 amino acids. Deletions cut 4 bases from V and 7 bases from J, with 20 bases between. CDR3 residues: CASSVDGTLTIGYTF. CDR3 bases: TGTGCCAGCAGCGTGGACGGAACCTTAACTATTGGCTACACCTTC. The whole variable domain, filled in from reference TRBV5-4 and TRBJ1-2, reads ETGVTQSPTHLIKTRGQQVTLRCSSQSGHNTVSWYQQALGQGPQFIFQYYREEENGRGNFPPRFSGLQFPNYSSELNVNALELDDSALYLCASSVDGTLTIGYTFGSGTRLTVV.

This clonotype was counted a few times. J is TRBJ2-7 and V is TRBV19; maybe TRBD1 (5 bases). Germline-derived CDR1 and CDR2 are LNHDA and SQIVND (reference sequence). Trimming left V 3 bases short and J 0 bases short, with 12 bases between. The CDR3 consists of 15 residues. CDR3 loop: CASSMKDTGSYEQYF. The CDR3 DNA reads TGTGCCAGTAGTATGAAGGACACCGGCTCCTACGAGCAGTACTTC.

This chain joins TRBV10-2 and TRBJ1-6; no firm D call. Germline V gives CDR1 WSHSY, CDR2 SAAADI. The V end was cut by 5 bases, the J end by 5 bases, with 10 bases between. The CDR3 has 14 amino acids. For the CDR3, the DNA is TGCGCCAGCAGTTCCATATTGAATAATTCACCCCTCCACTTT. This codes for CASSSILNNSPLHF.

This chain uses TRBV19 with TRBJ2-1; TRBD1 matches 7 bases. CDR1 LNHDA and CDR2 SQIVND come from the germline V gene (reference sequence). This CDR3 contains 14 residues. J gave up 4 bases and V 3 bases, and 3 bases lay outside the gene matches. The CDR3 region is CASSIADRYNEQFF. The CDR3 bases are TGTGCCAGTAGTATTGCGGACAGGTACAATGAGCAGTTCTTC.

The V gene is TRBV6-1, the J gene TRBJ2-3; D is unresolved. The CDR3 length is 14 residues. The germline V gene encodes CDR1 MNHNS and CDR2 SASEGT. Trimming removed 4 bases from V and 4 bases from J, with 12 bases in between. CDR3 nucleotide sequence: TGTGCCAGCAGTGTCCAGGCCCAGGCAGATACGCAGTATTTT. Protein sequence: CASSVQAQADTQYF.

V gene TRBV19 combines with J gene TRBJ1-1; a weak D match, TRBD1 (5 bases). The length of the CDR3 is 15 residues. The germline V gene has CDR1 LNHDA and CDR2 SQIVND (reference sequence). V lost 3 bases and J lost 0, with 11 bases in between. The CDR3 DNA reads TGTGCCAGTAGTATTCCGGGACGGATGAACACTGAAGCTTTCTTT. Protein product: CASSIPGRMNTEAFF.

The gene calls are TRBV29-1 and TRBJ1-2, with unresolved D. The V end was cut by 6 bases, the J end by 3 bases, with 17 bases between. Germline V gene sequence: CDR1 SQVTM, CDR2 ANQGSEA. This CDR3 is 14 amino acids long. CDR3 sequence: CSVGKQNIDYGYTF. The CDR3, as DNA: TGCAGCGTGGGTAAACAGAATATTGACTATGGCTACACCTTC.

This clonotype was counted once. One junction end does not reproduce the germline sequence, and a read error may be involved. V usage is TRBV29-1 and J usage is TRBJ2-5, with D unresolved. This CDR3 spans 12 amino acids. The germline gives CDR1 SQVTM, CDR2 ANQGSEA. CDR3 coding DNA: TGCGGCGTGCTCCGTGGTCGAGAGACCCAGTACTTC. As protein: CGVLRGRETQYF.

The chain combines TRBV20-1 with TRBJ1-2; perhaps TRBD1 as D (5 bases). The CDR3 runs 15 residues. From germline, CDR1 is DFQATT and CDR2 SNEGSKA (reference sequence). Trimming cost V 0 bases and J 0 bases, with 11 bases left between them. The CDR3 sequence: CSARDSGRSNYGYTF. The CDR3 region has the DNA TGCAGTGCTAGAGATTCAGGGAGGTCTAACTATGGCTACACCTTC.

This clonotype was detected once. One end of the junction does not line up with germline, which may come from a read error. The rearrangement uses TRBV20-1 and TRBJ1-2; D gene ambiguous. CDR3 length equals 17 residues. Germline CDR1 is DFQATT and CDR2 is SNEGSKA (reference sequence). The CDR3 nucleotides are TGCAGTGCTAGAACAAGCCGTGGACGAGGCCCCTCCTATGGCCACACCTTC. This translates into CSARTSRGRGPSYGHTF.

This clonotype is classed as medium-sized. J is TRBJ2-7 and V is TRBV6-1; D gene ambiguous. The length of the CDR3 is 14 residues. Germline-derived CDR1 and CDR2 are MNHNS and SASEGT. The ends were cut back, 4 bases at V and 0 bases at J, with 10 bases in the middle. The CDR3 region has the DNA TGTGCCAGCAGTGCGACGGCCTACTCCTACGAGCAGTACTTC. The encoded protein is CASSATAYSYEQYF.

The sample holds one count of this clonotype. The chain employs TRBV29-1 and TRBJ2-2; D is perhaps TRBD1 (7 bases). The V end was cut by 4 bases, the J end by 6 bases, with 18 bases between. The CDR3 has 15 residues. Germline loops: CDR1 SQVTM, CDR2 ANQGSEA. The CDR3 is CSVVVGGGKPGELFF. The CDR3 region has the DNA TGCAGCGTTGTTGTAGGGGGCGGGAAACCCGGGGAGCTGTTTTTT.